The 13 T cell receptor beta chains below were found in one sample sequenced in a study of human T cells and chemical hapten exposure. MiXCR, applied by TCRdb to the RACE reads, yields one record per CDR3 protein. Of about 120,000 distinct CDR3 sequences listed, roughly 14% are singletons. Specified time point: pre-sensitization, week 0. Treatment defined: therapeutic diphenylcyclopropenone sensitization with weekly scalp DPC. Here the sequenced sample was whole blood, taken in connection with sensitization to the hapten diphenylcyclopropenone (DPC). These receptors originate from a woman in her late teens or twenties with alopecia areata. Some clones in this sample may be carry-over from other donors' samples.

This clonotype was recorded many times. This chain uses TRBV18 with TRBJ2-3; D remains ambiguous. Trimming cost V 3 bases and J 1 base, with 8 bases left between them. Germline loops: CDR1 KGHSH, CDR2 LQKENI. The length of the CDR3 is 14 residues. The CDR3 protein is CASSPRTGTDTQYF. CDR3 DNA sequence: TGTGCCAGCTCACCCCGGACGGGCACAGATACGCAGTATTTT.

The gene calls are TRBV27 and TRBJ1-1, with no clear D. Germline V gives CDR1 MNHEY, CDR2 SMNVEV (reference sequence). The V end was cut by 4 bases, the J end by 1 base, with 13 bases between. This CDR3 region has 15 residues. CDR3 in DNA: TGTGCCAGCAGTTCCTCCCCCCAGAGGAACACTGAAGCTTTCTTT. Translation gives CASSSSPQRNTEAFF.

This clonotype was seen more than once but under ten times. The V call is TRBV20-1, the J call TRBJ1-2; D possibly corresponds to TRBD1 (5 bases). The CDR3 length is 12 residues. Germline V CDR1 and CDR2: DFQATT, SNEGSKA (reference sequence). Trimming took 6 bases from V and 4 from J, leaving 12 bases between them. The CDR3 DNA reads as TGCAGTGCCTTCGACAGCTTCTATGGCTACACCTTC. Protein: CSAFDSFYGYTF.

This clonotype was seen ten or more times. The chain links TRBV6-1 to TRBJ2-1, with 7 bases matching TRBD2. The length of the CDR3 is 15 residues. The V segment lost 2 bases and the J segment 3 bases; nucleotides outside the gene matches: 4. CDR1 is MNHNS, CDR2 SASEGT, per germline. CDR3 region: CASSELGGGYNEQFF. CDR3 in DNA: TGTGCCAGCAGTGAATTGGGGGGGGGCTACAATGAGCAGTTCTTC.

The CDR3 DNA follows: TGTGCCATCAGTGAGTCGTCAGGGCGGGAGACCCAGTACTTC. Translated: CAISESSGRETQYF. The chain carries TRBV10-3 and TRBJ2-5, with D perhaps TRBD1 (5 bases). CDR3 length: 14 amino acids. The germline V gene has CDR1 ENHRY and CDR2 SYGVKD. Deletions cut 0 bases from V and 5 bases from J, with 10 bases between.

This clonotype came up many times. This chain links TRBV10-1 with TRBJ1-5, with 7 bases that match TRBD1. The CDR3 length is 16 residues. With 11 bases clipped from V and 4 bases from J, the junction kept 17 bases outside the gene matches. The germline CDR1 and CDR2 sequences are WNHNN and SYGVQD (reference sequence). The CDR3 sequence: CAFEGAPRESNQPQHF. The CDR3 DNA reads as TGCGCCTTCGAGGGGGCCCCCCGAGAATCGAATCAGCCCCAGCATTTT.

In this sample, this clonotype turned up a few times. This chain's CDR3 is CASSLMTGHYEQYF. The CDR3 nucleotides read TGTGCCAGCAGTCTAATGACAGGCCACTACGAGCAGTACTTC. The rearrangement uses TRBV28 and TRBJ2-7, with TRBD1 as a possible D gene (6 bases). The CDR3 is 14 amino acids. Trimming took 5 bases from V and 3 from J, leaving 14 bases between them. CDR1 MDHEN and CDR2 SYDVKM come from the germline V gene.

The chain links TRBV27 to TRBJ2-5; D remains unclear. Germline V gene data show CDR1 as MNHEY and CDR2 as SMNVEV (reference sequence). V was trimmed by 2 bases and J by 5 bases, leaving 9 bases between them. The CDR3 consists of 13 residues. The CDR3 coding sequence is TGTGCCAGCAGTTTAAGGCCCTGGGAGACCCAGTACTTC. Its translation: CASSLRPWETQYF.

This clonotype has ten or more counts. This sequence joins TRBV2 and TRBJ1-6; D is unclear. With 6 bases removed from V and 3 bases from J, the gap between germline ends came to 6 bases. CDR3 size: 13 residues. Germline V gives CDR1 SNHLY, CDR2 FYNNEI. The CDR3 DNA reads TGTGCCAGCAGGCCCGACTATAATTCACCCCTCCACTTT. It codes for CASRPDYNSPLHF.

This clonotype was counted a few times. The rearrangement links TRBV7-2 to TRBJ2-7; a weak D match, TRBD2 (5 bases). With 6 bases removed from V and 0 bases from J, the gap between germline ends came to 15 bases. Per the germline V gene, CDR1 is SGHTA and CDR2 is FQGNSA. The CDR3 covers 15 residues. The CDR3 reads CASSSDWPDSYEQYF. The CDR3 DNA reads TGTGCCAGCAGTTCGGACTGGCCCGACTCCTACGAGCAGTACTTC.

There are many counts of this clonotype. The CDR3 DNA sequence: TGTGCCAGCTCACGTACAGGAGGGAACACTGAAGCTTTCTTT. Translated, it gives CASSRTGGNTEAFF. V and J are TRBV18 and TRBJ1-1; the D gene is possibly TRBD1 (5 bases). In germline, CDR1 is KGHSH, CDR2 LQKENI. The CDR3 consists of 14 residues. With 4 bases removed from V and 1 base from J, the gap between germline ends came to 10 bases.

The J gene is TRBJ1-6, the V gene TRBV4-3, with TRBD1 as a possible D gene (6 bases). The CDR3 totals 15 residues. The V and J ends lost 4 bases and 10 bases respectively, with 17 bases between them. CDR1 is LGHNA and CDR2 is YSLEER in the germline V gene. The CDR3 loop reads CASSPEQGGGSPLHF. CDR3 bases: TGCGCCAGCAGCCCCGAACAGGGAGGGGGATCACCCCTCCACTTT.

V is TRBV5-5 and J is TRBJ1-5, with D uncertain. With 0 bases removed from V and 1 base from J, the gap between germline ends came to 5 bases. The CDR3 covers 14 residues. In germline, CDR1 is SGHKS, CDR2 YYEKEE (reference sequence). The CDR3 region is CASSLERSNQPQHF. The CDR3 coding sequence is TGTGCCAGCAGCTTGGAACGAAGCAATCAGCCCCAGCATTTT.